This T cell receptor beta chain was identified during a study of blood T cells in healthy people across ages. General observations from the study: Changes seen in expanded clonotypes were possibly confounded by donor CMV status left unknown. Long-lived donors had more naive CD4+ cells and higher diversity than aged donors.

With regard to this clonotype: No antigen is known for it.

A second 7 to 11 cycle PCR used barcoded and J-beta primers. Template switching added a 12-random-nucleotide identifier to every cDNA molecule. TCRdb called the 5' RACE reads again in MiXCR, with one record for every CDR3 protein. The sample carries approximately 1,700,000 distinct CDR3 sequences, about two fifths recorded once. The receptor was derived from a human donor in good health. Sequenced sample: blood.

In nucleotides, the CDR3 is TGTGCCAGCAGCTTATATGGGCCGGAATTTAATTCACCCCTCCACTTT. Residues: CASSLYGPEFNSPLHF. The gene calls are TRBV5-5 and TRBJ1-6; D is unclear. The CDR3 spans 16 residues. V was trimmed by 2 bases and J by 6 bases, leaving 15 bases between them. Germline CDR1 SGHKS, CDR2 YYEKEE (reference sequence).